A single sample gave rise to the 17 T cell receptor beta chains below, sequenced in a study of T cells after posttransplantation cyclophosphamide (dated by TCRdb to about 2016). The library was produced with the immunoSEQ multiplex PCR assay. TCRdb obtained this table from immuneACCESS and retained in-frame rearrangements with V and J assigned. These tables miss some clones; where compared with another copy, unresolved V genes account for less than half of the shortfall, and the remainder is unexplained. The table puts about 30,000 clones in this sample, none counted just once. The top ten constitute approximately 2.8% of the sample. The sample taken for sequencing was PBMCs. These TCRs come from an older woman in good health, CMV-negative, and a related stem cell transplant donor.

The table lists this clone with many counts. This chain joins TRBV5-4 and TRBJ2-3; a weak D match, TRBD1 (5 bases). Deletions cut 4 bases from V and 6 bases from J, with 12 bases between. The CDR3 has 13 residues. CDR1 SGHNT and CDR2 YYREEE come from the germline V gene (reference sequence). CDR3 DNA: TGTGCCAGCAGCAACACGCAGGGTGATACGCAGTATTTT. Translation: CASSNTQGDTQYF.

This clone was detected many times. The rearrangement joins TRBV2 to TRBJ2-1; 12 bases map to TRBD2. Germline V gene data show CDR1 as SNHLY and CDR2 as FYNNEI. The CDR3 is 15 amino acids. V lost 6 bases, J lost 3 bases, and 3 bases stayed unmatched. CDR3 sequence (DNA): TGTGCCAGCAGCGCGGGACTAGCGGGCTACAATGAGCAGTTCTTC. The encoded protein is CASSAGLAGYNEQFF.

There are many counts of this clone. CDR3 sequence (DNA): TGCGCCAGCAGCTCCTGGACTAGCGGGATCTACAATGAGCAGTTCTTC. Translating it yields CASSSWTSGIYNEQFF. V is TRBV10-2 and J is TRBJ2-1, with 12 bases identical to TRBD2. This CDR3 spans 16 amino acids. Germline lookup yields CDR1 WSHSY and CDR2 SAAADI. After removal of 6 bases from V and 3 bases from J, the junction contained 6 bases not matched to a gene.

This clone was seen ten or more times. CDR3 sequence reads: CASSQGLGGHETQYF. The CDR3 DNA follows: TGTGCCAGCAGCCAAGGACTAGGGGGGCATGAGACCCAGTACTTC. The chain carries TRBV9 and TRBJ2-5; D is possibly TRBD2 (7 bases). Germline V gives CDR1 SGDLS, CDR2 YYNGEE. This CDR3 has 15 residues. V dropped 4 bases and J dropped 5 bases, with 18 bases sitting between them. Based on the CDR3 plus reference TRBV9 and TRBJ2-5, the full variable domain is DSGVTQTPKHLITATGQRVTLRCSPRSGDLSVYWYQQSLDQGLQFLIQYYNGEERAKGNILERFSAQQFPDLHSELNLSSLELGDSALYFCASSQGLGGHETQYFGPGTRLLVL.

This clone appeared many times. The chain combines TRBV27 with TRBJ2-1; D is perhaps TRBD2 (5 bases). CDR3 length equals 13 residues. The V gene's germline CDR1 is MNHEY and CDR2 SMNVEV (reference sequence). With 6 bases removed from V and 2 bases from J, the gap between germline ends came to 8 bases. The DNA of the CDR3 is TGTGCCAGCAGCGAGGGTCCCTACAATGAGCAGTTCTTC. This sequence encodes CASSEGPYNEQFF.

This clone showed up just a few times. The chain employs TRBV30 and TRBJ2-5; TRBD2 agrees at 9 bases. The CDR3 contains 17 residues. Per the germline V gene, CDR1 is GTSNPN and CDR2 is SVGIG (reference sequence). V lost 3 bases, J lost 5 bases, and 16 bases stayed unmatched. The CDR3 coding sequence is TGTGCCTGGAGCGTTCGACGGACTAGCGCCCCGGGGGAGACCCAGTACTTC. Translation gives CAWSVRRTSAPGETQYF. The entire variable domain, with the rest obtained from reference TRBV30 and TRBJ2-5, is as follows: SQTIHQWPATLVQPVGSPLSLECTVEGTSNPNLYWYRQAAGRGLQLLFYSVGIGQISSEVPQNLSASRPQDRQFILSSKKLLLSDSGFYLCAWSVRRTSAPGETQYFGPGTRLLVL.

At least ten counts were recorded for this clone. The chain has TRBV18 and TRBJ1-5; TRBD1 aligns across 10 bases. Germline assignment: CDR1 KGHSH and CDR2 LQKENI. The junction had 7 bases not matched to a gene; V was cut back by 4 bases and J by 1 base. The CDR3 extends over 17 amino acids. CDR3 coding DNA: TGTGCCAGCTCACAAGGACAGGGGGATTGGAGCAATCAGCCCCAGCATTTT. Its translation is CASSQGQGDWSNQPQHF.

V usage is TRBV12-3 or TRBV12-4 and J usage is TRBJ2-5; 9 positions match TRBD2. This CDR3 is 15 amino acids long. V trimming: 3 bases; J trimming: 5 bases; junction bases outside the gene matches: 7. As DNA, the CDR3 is TGTGCCAGCAGTTTTCGGGGACTAGCTCGTGAGACCCAGTACTTC. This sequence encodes CASSFRGLARETQYF.

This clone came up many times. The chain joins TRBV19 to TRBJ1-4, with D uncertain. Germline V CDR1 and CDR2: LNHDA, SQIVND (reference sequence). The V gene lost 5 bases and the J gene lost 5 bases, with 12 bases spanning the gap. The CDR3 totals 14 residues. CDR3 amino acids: CASSLGSLNEKLFF. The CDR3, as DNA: TGTGCCAGTAGTCTAGGCAGTTTAAATGAAAAACTGTTTTTT.

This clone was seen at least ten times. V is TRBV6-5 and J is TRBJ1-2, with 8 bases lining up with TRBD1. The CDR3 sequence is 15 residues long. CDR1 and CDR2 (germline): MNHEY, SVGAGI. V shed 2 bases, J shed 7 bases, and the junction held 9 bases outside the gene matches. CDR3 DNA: TGTGCCAGCAGTTACGGGGACAGGAAAAGTGGTGGCTACACCTTC. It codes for CASSYGDRKSGGYTF.

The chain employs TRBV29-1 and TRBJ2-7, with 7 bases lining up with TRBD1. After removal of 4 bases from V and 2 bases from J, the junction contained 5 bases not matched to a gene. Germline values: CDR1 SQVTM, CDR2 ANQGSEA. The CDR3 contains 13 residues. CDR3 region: CSVGRGQPYEQYF. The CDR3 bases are TGCAGCGTTGGTAGGGGGCAACCCTACGAGCAGTACTTC.

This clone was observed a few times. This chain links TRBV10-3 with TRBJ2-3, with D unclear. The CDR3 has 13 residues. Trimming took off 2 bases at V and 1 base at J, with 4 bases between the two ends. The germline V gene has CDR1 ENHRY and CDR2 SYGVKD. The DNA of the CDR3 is TGTGCCATCAGTGAGCCCGGCACAGATACGCAGTATTTT. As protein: CAISEPGTDTQYF.

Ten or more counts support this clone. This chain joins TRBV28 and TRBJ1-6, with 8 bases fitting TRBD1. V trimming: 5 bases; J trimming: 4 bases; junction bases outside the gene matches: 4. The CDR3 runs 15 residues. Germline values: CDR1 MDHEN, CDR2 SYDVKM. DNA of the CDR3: TGTGCCAGCAGTGACAGGGGATTATATAATTCACCCCTCCACTTT. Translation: CASSDRGLYNSPLHF.

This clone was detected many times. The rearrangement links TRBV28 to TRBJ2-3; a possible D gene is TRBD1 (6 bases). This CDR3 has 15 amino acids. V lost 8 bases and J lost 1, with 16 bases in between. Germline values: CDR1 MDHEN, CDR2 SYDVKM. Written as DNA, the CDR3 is TGTGCCAGCCACAACCCCGCAGGGGGCACAGATACGCAGTATTTT. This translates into CASHNPAGGTDTQYF.

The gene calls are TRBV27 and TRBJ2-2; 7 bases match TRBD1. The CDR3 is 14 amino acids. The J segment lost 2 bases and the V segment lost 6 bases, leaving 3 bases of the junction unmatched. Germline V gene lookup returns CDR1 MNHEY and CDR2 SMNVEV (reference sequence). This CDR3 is CASRRDSNTGELFF. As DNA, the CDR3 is TGTGCCAGCAGACGGGACAGCAACACCGGGGAGCTGTTTTTT.

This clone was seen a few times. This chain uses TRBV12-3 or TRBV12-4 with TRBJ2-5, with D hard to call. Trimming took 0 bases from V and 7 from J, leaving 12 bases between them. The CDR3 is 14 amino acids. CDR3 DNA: TGTGCCAGCAGTTTAGCGAACGGCGCAGGGACCCAGTACTTC. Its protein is CASSLANGAGTQYF.

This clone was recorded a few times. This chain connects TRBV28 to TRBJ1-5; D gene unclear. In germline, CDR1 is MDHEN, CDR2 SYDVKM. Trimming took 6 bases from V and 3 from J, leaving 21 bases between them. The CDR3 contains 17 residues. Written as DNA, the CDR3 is TGTGCCAGCAGCACCTTAAATCTCCGGGTTAACAATCAGCCCCAGCATTTT. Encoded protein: CASSTLNLRVNNQPQHF.